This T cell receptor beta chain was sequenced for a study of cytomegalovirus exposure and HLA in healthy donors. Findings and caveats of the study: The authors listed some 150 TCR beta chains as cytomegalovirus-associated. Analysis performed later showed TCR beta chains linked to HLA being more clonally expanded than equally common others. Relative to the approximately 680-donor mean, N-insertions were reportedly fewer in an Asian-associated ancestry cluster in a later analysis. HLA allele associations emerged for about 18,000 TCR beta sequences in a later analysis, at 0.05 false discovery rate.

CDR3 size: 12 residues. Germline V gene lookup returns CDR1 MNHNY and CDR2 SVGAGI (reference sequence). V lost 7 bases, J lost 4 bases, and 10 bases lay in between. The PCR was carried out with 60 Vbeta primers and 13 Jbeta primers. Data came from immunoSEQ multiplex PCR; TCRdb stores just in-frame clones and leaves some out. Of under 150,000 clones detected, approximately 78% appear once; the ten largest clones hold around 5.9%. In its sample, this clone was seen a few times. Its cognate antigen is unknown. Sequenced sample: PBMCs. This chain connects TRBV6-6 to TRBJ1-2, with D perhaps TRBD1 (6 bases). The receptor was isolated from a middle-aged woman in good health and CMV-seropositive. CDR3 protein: CASTVTGYGYTF. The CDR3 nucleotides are TGTGCCAGCACGGTGACAGGCTATGGCTACACCTTC.